The 26 T cell receptor beta chains in this list originate from one sample, sequenced in a study of blood T cell repertoires in COVID-19. The protocol was immunoSEQ multiplex PCR, while the TCRdb copy is restricted to in-frame clones and leaves out a portion. This table has 300,000 to 400,000 clones, under 95% appearing once. Sequencing used peripheral blood. These receptors were obtained from a woman under 30 who had recovered from COVID-19.

V and J are TRBV6-5 and TRBJ1-5; D is uncertain. The CDR3 spans 15 residues. V was trimmed by 4 bases and J by 2 bases, leaving 12 bases between them. The germline V gene encodes CDR1 MNHEY and CDR2 SVGAGI. The CDR3 loop reads CASSWGGVGNQPQHF. The CDR3 DNA reads as TGTGCCAGCAGTTGGGGAGGAGTAGGCAATCAGCCCCAGCATTTT.

In nucleotides, the CDR3 is TGCGCCAGCAGCCAAGGGTTGGCCTTGCTGGTGCCTGAAGCTTTCTTT. Amino acid sequence: CASSQGLALLVPEAFF. V and J are TRBV4-1 and TRBJ1-1; D gene unclear. V was clipped by 1 base and J by 6 bases, with 18 bases between them. This CDR3 is built from 16 residues. Germline V gives CDR1 MGHRA, CDR2 YSYEKL.

The chain recombines TRBV11-3 with TRBJ1-1; tentative D call: TRBD1 (6 bases). The V and J ends lost 11 bases and 4 bases respectively, with 11 bases between them. Looked up from germline, CDR1 is SGHNT and CDR2 is YENEEA. This CDR3 has 11 amino acids. The CDR3 coding sequence is TGTGCCTCAGGGGAGGGCACTGAAGCTTTCTTT. Its protein is CASGEGTEAFF. Looking up the rest from reference TRBV11-3 and TRBJ1-1 gives the full variable domain: EAGVVQSPRYKIIEKKQPVAFWCNPISGHNTLYWYLQNLGQGPELLIRYENEEAVDDSQLPKDRFSAERLKGVDSTLKIQPAELGDSAVYLCASGEGTEAFFGQGTRLTVV.

V and J are TRBV2 and TRBJ2-5; D is perhaps TRBD1 (5 bases). Trimming shortened V by 5 bases and J by 2 bases, and 9 bases separated the two germline ends. The germline CDR1 and CDR2 sequences are SNHLY and FYNNEI. The CDR3 runs to 13 residues. The CDR3 coding sequence is TGTGCCAGCAGTCAGGGTGTTCAAGAGACCCAGTACTTC. It encodes CASSQGVQETQYF.

The chain links TRBV6-5 to TRBJ1-1; 9 bases match TRBD1. Germline V CDR1 and CDR2: MNHEY, SVGAGI. V lost 6 bases, J lost 5 bases, and 4 bases stayed unmatched. The CDR3 has 13 residues. The CDR3 coding sequence is TGTGCCAGCAGACCGGGACAGGGAACTGAAGCTTTCTTT. Residues: CASRPGQGTEAFF.

The chain has TRBV10-3 and TRBJ1-1; maybe TRBD1 (6 bases). Trimming took off 6 bases at V and 4 bases at J, with 18 bases between the two ends. CDR1 ENHRY and CDR2 SYGVKD come from the germline V gene. This CDR3 comprises 15 residues. CDR3 DNA: TGTGCCATCAGCGGGGACACCCCTGGGGTCACTGAAGCTTTCTTT. Protein sequence: CAISGDTPGVTEAFF.

The chain is built from TRBV6-5 and TRBJ1-1; perhaps TRBD1 as D (6 bases). The CDR3 runs 15 residues. Germline-derived CDR1 and CDR2 are MNHEY and SVGAGI. The V and J ends lost 6 bases and 1 base respectively, with 15 bases between them. The CDR3 protein is CASSEPGQRNTEAFF. CDR3 bases: TGTGCCAGCAGCGAGCCGGGACAAAGGAACACTGAAGCTTTCTTT.

The chain links TRBV10-2 to TRBJ2-3; 10 bases line up with TRBD2. CDR1 WSHSY and CDR2 SAAADI come from the germline V gene. The V and J ends lost 5 bases and 3 bases, in that order; junction bases with no gene match: 11. There are 17 residues in the CDR3. The CDR3 DNA reads as TGCGCCAGCAGTCTTGGGGCTAGCGGGAGTGCAACAGATACGCAGTATTTT. Its translation: CASSLGASGSATDTQYF.

This clone was seen only once. The chain combines TRBV5-4 with TRBJ2-5, with D possibly TRBD2 on 5 matching bases. The length of the CDR3 is 14 residues. CDR1 SGHNT and CDR2 YYREEE come from the germline V gene (reference sequence). V lost 1 base and J lost 1, with 8 bases in between. This chain's CDR3 is CASSLRGSQETQYF. The CDR3 region has the DNA TGTGCCAGCAGCTTGAGAGGGAGCCAAGAGACCCAGTACTTC.

The chain is built from TRBV7-2 and TRBJ2-3; TRBD2 matches at 7 bases. The CDR3 runs 16 residues. Trimming removed 2 bases from V and 5 bases from J; junction bases left unmatched: 10. Germline-derived CDR1 and CDR2 are SGHTA and FQGNSA. The CDR3 is CASSLPRGGKLDTQYF. CDR3 sequence (DNA): TGTGCCAGCAGCTTACCAAGGGGAGGGAAGTTAGATACGCAGTATTTT.

The chain recombines TRBV11-2 with TRBJ2-1; 11 nucleotides line up with TRBD2. The ends lost 6 bases at V and 6 bases at J; junction bases unmatched: 7. The length of the CDR3 is 15 residues. Germline lookup yields CDR1 SGHAT and CDR2 FQNNGV. CDR3 residues: CASRDLAGGSNEQFF. The DNA for the CDR3 is TGTGCCAGCAGGGATCTAGCGGGAGGTTCCAATGAGCAGTTCTTC.

The gene calls are TRBV7-2 and TRBJ2-5; unclear D gene. CDR1 and CDR2 (germline): SGHTA, FQGNSA. V was pared by 1 base and J by 5 bases, with 11 bases between. This CDR3 comprises 14 residues. In DNA, the CDR3 is TGTGCCAGCAGCTTAGTCCCTGAGGCGGAGACCCAGTACTTC. As protein: CASSLVPEAETQYF.

V and J are TRBV7-9 and TRBJ2-1; D unresolved. Trimming took 2 bases from V and 3 from J, leaving 5 bases between them. The CDR3 runs 13 residues. Germline-derived CDR1 and CDR2 are SEHNR and FQNEAQ (reference sequence). The CDR3 nucleotides are TGTGCCAGCAGCTTAAGCTTCTACAATGAGCAGTTCTTC. Encoded protein: CASSLSFYNEQFF.

V and J are TRBV7-9 and TRBJ2-5; D perhaps matches TRBD2 (6 bases). The CDR3 length is 16 residues. Trimming cost V 0 bases and J 9 bases, with 20 bases left between them. Looked up from germline, CDR1 is SEHNR and CDR2 is FQNEAQ (reference sequence). The CDR3 spells CASSLAGGDYHSSQYF. The CDR3 DNA reads as TGTGCCAGCAGCTTAGCGGGGGGAGACTACCACTCGTCCCAGTACTTC.

This clone appeared once. The chain combines TRBV7-2 with TRBJ1-5; D may be TRBD1 (6 bases). Trimming removed 5 bases from V and 6 bases from J, with 14 bases in between. Germline V lookup: CDR1 SGHTA, CDR2 FQGNSA. The CDR3 spans 14 residues. Written as DNA, the CDR3 is TGTGCCAGCAGCGCCGCAGGGGTGGGTCAGCCCCAGCATTTT. Translation: CASSAAGVGQPQHF.

The V call is TRBV11-3, the J call TRBJ2-3, with a weak D call TRBD2 (5 bases). This CDR3 is built from 14 residues. Per germline, CDR1 SGHNT and CDR2 YENEEA. V was trimmed by 5 bases and J by 1 base, leaving 10 bases between them. The CDR3 is CASSAGGGTDTQYF. CDR3 sequence (DNA): TGTGCCAGCAGCGCGGGCGGCGGCACAGATACGCAGTATTTT. Combining the CDR3 with reference TRBV11-3 and TRBJ2-3 gives the whole variable domain EAGVVQSPRYKIIEKKQPVAFWCNPISGHNTLYWYLQNLGQGPELLIRYENEEAVDDSQLPKDRFSAERLKGVDSTLKIQPAELGDSAVYLCASSAGGGTDTQYFGPGTRLTVL.

The rearrangement joins TRBV7-2 to TRBJ1-5, with D maybe TRBD1 (6 bases). The CDR3 runs to 15 residues. V was pared by 8 bases and J by 5 bases, with 19 bases between. The germline CDR1 and CDR2 sequences are SGHTA and FQGNSA. This CDR3 reads CASRTGGGGDQPQHF. The CDR3 bases are TGTGCCAGCCGGACTGGGGGCGGGGGAGATCAGCCCCAGCATTTT.

J is TRBJ2-7 and V is TRBV2; 8 positions match TRBD1. V lost 6 bases to trimming and J lost 1 base; unmatched junction nucleotides: 5. Germline V gene data show CDR1 as SNHLY and CDR2 as FYNNEI. The CDR3 is 14 amino acids. This chain's CDR3 is CASRGTGGSYEQYV. CDR3 in DNA: TGTGCCAGCAGGGGAACAGGGGGTTCCTACGAGCAGTACGTC.

V gene TRBV7-2 combines with J gene TRBJ2-1; possible D gene TRBD2, 5 bases. The ends were cut back, 5 bases at V and 5 bases at J, with 13 bases in the middle. The CDR3 covers 14 residues. The germline V gene has CDR1 SGHTA and CDR2 FQGNSA. CDR3 coding DNA: TGTGCCAGCAGCACCAGCGGTGAGGACAATGAGCAGTTCTTC. This sequence encodes CASSTSGEDNEQFF.

This chain links TRBV24-1 with TRBJ2-3, with 7 bases identical to TRBD1. After removal of 11 bases from V and 3 bases from J, the junction contained 7 bases not matched to a gene. Germline V CDR1 and CDR2: KGHDR, SFDVKD. The CDR3 has 13 residues. The CDR3 region has the DNA TGTGCCAGCGCGACAGGGTCTACAGATACGCAGTATTTT. This codes for CASATGSTDTQYF.

This clone showed up just once. This chain joins TRBV7-2 and TRBJ2-1, with 12 bases fitting TRBD2. V lost 4 bases and J lost 5; bases outside the gene matches: 6. Germline CDR1 and CDR2: SGHTA and FQGNSA. This CDR3 region has 16 residues. The CDR3, as DNA: TGTGCCAGCAGCTCCCGACTAGCGGGAGTAAACAATGAGCAGTTCTTC. Protein sequence: CASSSRLAGVNNEQFF.

The rearrangement links TRBV5-5 to TRBJ1-4; 7 bases agree with TRBD1. The CDR3 sequence is 15 residues long. Germline V gene lookup returns CDR1 SGHKS and CDR2 YYEKEE (reference sequence). The junction had 8 bases not matched to a gene; V was cut back by 4 bases and J by 5 bases. DNA of the CDR3: TGTGCCAGCAGCGGAGGGACAGTCCACAATGAAAAACTGTTTTTT. This codes for CASSGGTVHNEKLFF.

This chain connects TRBV7-2 to TRBJ1-2, with 9 bases matching TRBD1. Germline loops: CDR1 SGHTA, CDR2 FQGNSA. The CDR3 has 15 amino acids. J lost 0 bases, V lost 5 bases, and 4 bases had no gene match. The CDR3 reads CASSRTGDPNYGYTF. CDR3 in DNA: TGTGCCAGCAGCCGGACAGGGGACCCTAACTATGGCTACACCTTC.

The chain employs TRBV3-1 (or the pseudogene TRBV3-2) and TRBJ2-7, with 7 bases lining up with TRBD2. The germline V gene has CDR1 LGHDT and CDR2 YNNKEL (reference sequence). The V gene end was trimmed by 3 bases and the J gene end by 0 bases; junction bases not matched to a gene: 8. The CDR3 extends over 16 amino acids. The CDR3 reads CASSHPNGGSSYEQYV. The DNA for the CDR3 is TGTGCCAGCAGCCACCCGAACGGCGGGAGCTCCTACGAGCAGTACGTC.

V gene TRBV20-1 combines with J gene TRBJ2-3; TRBD2 matches 7 bases. The length of the CDR3 is 14 residues. With 3 bases clipped from V and 6 bases from J, the junction kept 9 bases outside the gene matches. Germline V gives CDR1 DFQATT, CDR2 SNEGSKA (reference sequence). In DNA, the CDR3 is TGCAGTGCTAGTCCCGGCGGGAGATCGGATACGCAGTATTTT. This translates into CSASPGGRSDTQYF.

V and J are TRBV29-1 and TRBJ2-1, with TRBD2 matching 11 bases. Trimming took 5 bases from V and 11 from J; bases not matched to a gene: 14. The length of the CDR3 is 15 residues. Germline lookup yields CDR1 SQVTM and CDR2 ANQGSEA. Written as DNA, the CDR3 is TGCAGCGTTCCAAAAAGAACTACTAGCGGGAGCCAGCAGTTCTTC. Amino acids: CSVPKRTTSGSQQFF.